This TCR beta chain was found in a study of T cell repertoires in cytomegalovirus infection. Turning to the study itself: Both a matching HLA type and CMV infection were indicated by public TCR beta signatures. Broader study findings: CMV-specific TCR beta clonotypes restricted by HLA-C dominated the ex vivo response.

One entry per CDR3 protein results from TCRdb running MiXCR on the reads. The sample shows 300,000 or so distinct CDR3 sequences, about 25% of them seen only once. This clonotype was observed at least ten times. Its antigen is as yet unknown. The sample here was cultured PBMCs, taken from culture after CMV antigen stimulation. The source of this sequence is a human donor in good health (CMV status not recorded). Some clones in this sample may be carry-over from other donors' samples.

CDR3 region: CASSLTASYTGELFF. CDR3 DNA: TGTGCCAGCAGCTTAACCGCATCCTACACCGGGGAGCTGTTTTTT. This chain links TRBV7-2 with TRBJ2-2; D gene ambiguous. This CDR3 comprises 15 residues. The V end lost 2 bases, the J end lost 3 bases, and 10 bases lay between the germline ends. Looked up from germline, CDR1 is SGHTA and CDR2 is FQGNSA.